This T cell receptor (beta chain) was identified during a study of T cells in Graves' hyperthyroidism and ophthalmopathy. The CDR3 is 13 residues long. V dropped 0 bases and J dropped 6 bases, with 9 bases sitting between them. Germline CDR1 is LGHDT and CDR2 is YNNKEL (reference sequence). This clonotype was observed many times. About 10 ml fresh peripheral blood yielded the PBMCs. The TCR beta CDR3 regions underwent amplification using RNA transcripts as the source. The primer set for the first-round RT-PCR of the TCR CDR3 was HTBI. TCRdb called the multiplex PCR reads again in MiXCR, with one record for every CDR3 protein. The data hold approximately 380,000 distinct CDR3 sequences, with 18% observed a single time.

This chain links TRBV3-1 with TRBJ2-7; D call uncertain. Sequenced material: blood. The sequence derives from a man aged 18-30 years with Graves' ophthalmopathy. CDR3 DNA sequence: TGTGCCAGCAGCCAAGAACAGCCCTCCGAGCAGTACTTC. Protein product: CASSQEQPSEQYF.